What follows are 21 T cell receptor beta chains derived from one specimen sequenced in a study of brain metastases from non-small cell lung cancer. Sequencing used immunoSEQ multiplex PCR; TCRdb keeps in-frame clones, though not all of them. The table lists fewer than 800 clones, around nine tenths of them singletons, with approximately 8.7% in the top ten. The sample comprised tumor-adjacent normal tissue. These receptors originate from a donor at least 40 years old with non-small cell lung cancer.

This chain uses TRBV14 with TRBJ2-2; weak D call: TRBD2 (5 bases). V was trimmed by 1 base and J by 0 bases, leaving 9 bases between them. The CDR3 runs to 16 residues. Germline assignment: CDR1 SGHDN and CDR2 FVKESK. The CDR3 region has the DNA TGTGCCAGCAGCCAAGTTCGGGGTCCGAACACCGGGGAGCTGTTTTTT. Its protein product is CASSQVRGPNTGELFF.

A remark on this clone: Sequence at one end of the junction differs from germline and may be a read error. CDR3 sequence (DNA): TGCGCCAGCAGTCCGTTGGACGGCTGGAATGAGCAATTCTTC. As protein: CASSPLDGWNEQFF. The J gene is TRBJ2-1, the V gene TRBV10-2; unclear D gene. Germline CDR1 and CDR2: WSHSY and SAAADI. The CDR3 contains 14 residues.

The chain combines TRBV19 with TRBJ2-5; D tentatively fits TRBD1 or TRBD2 (5 bases each). The germline V gene encodes CDR1 LNHDA and CDR2 SQIVND (reference sequence). V dropped 1 base and J dropped 14 bases, with 17 bases sitting between them. There are 13 residues in the CDR3. The CDR3 DNA is TGTGCCAGTAGTATAGGGGACCCAGCCTATCAATACTTC. Its protein product is CASSIGDPAYQYF.

The rearrangement uses TRBV28 and TRBJ1-5, with TRBD1 matching over 7 bases. Germline V gene data show CDR1 as MDHEN and CDR2 as SYDVKM. V shed 4 bases and J 2 bases; nucleotides not matched to a gene: 5. CDR3 length: 15 amino acids. CDR3 in DNA: TGTGCCAGCAGTTCGTACAGGGGCGGCAATCAGCCCCAGCATTTT. Its translation is CASSSYRGGNQPQHF.

The rearrangement links TRBV7-8 to TRBJ1-1, with TRBD1 as a possible D gene (6 bases). In germline, CDR1 is SGHVS, CDR2 FQNEAQ. This CDR3 is built from 13 residues. The germline V and J ends were trimmed by 5 bases and 4 bases, with 11 bases remaining between them. CDR3 nucleotides: TGTGCCAGCAGCGCCGGGGGGCCCACTGAAGCTTTCTTT. This translates into CASSAGGPTEAFF.

This chain links TRBV29-1 with TRBJ2-7, with a tentative D call TRBD2 (7 bases). The V gene's germline CDR1 is SQVTM and CDR2 ANQGSEA. The length of the CDR3 is 12 residues. V was pared by 2 bases and J by 4 bases, with 9 bases between. As DNA, the CDR3 is TGCAGCGTTGAACGGGGGGCTTACGAGCAGTACTTC. This translates into CSVERGAYEQYF.

V usage is TRBV6-5 and J usage is TRBJ1-5, with unresolved D. The CDR3 loop spans 13 amino acids. Trimming removed 5 bases from V and 0 bases from J, with 5 bases in between. Germline-derived CDR1 and CDR2 are MNHEY and SVGAGI. Here the CDR3 DNA reads TGTGCCAGCAGTCAGTCTAGCAATCAGCCCCAGCATTTT. It is translated as CASSQSSNQPQHF.

The gene calls are TRBV7-9 and TRBJ1-4, with 7 bases that match TRBD1. Trimming took 8 bases from V and 5 from J; bases not matched to a gene: 5. CDR1 and CDR2 (germline): SEHNR, FQNEAQ (reference sequence). The CDR3 contains 13 residues. CDR3: CASQQGSNEKLFF. The DNA for the CDR3 is TGTGCCAGCCAACAGGGGTCCAATGAAAAACTGTTTTTT.

This clone was seen more than once but under ten times. The chain employs TRBV5-6 and TRBJ2-2, with TRBD1 identical over 8 bases. Per the germline V gene, CDR1 is SGHDT and CDR2 is YYEEEE. The CDR3 extends over 13 amino acids. V gave up 5 bases and J gave up 7 bases; unmatched junction bases: 4. In nucleotides, the CDR3 is TGTGCCAGCAGTCAGGGGGCCGGCGGGGAGCTGTTTTTT. Translated, it gives CASSQGAGGELFF.

The V call is TRBV29-1, the J call TRBJ2-3; D is ambiguous. Trimming removed 8 bases from V and 0 bases from J, with 12 bases in between. Germline V gene sequence: CDR1 SQVTM, CDR2 ANQGSEA. This CDR3 has 13 residues. CDR3 region: CSPGSSSTDTQYF. CDR3 nucleotide sequence: TGCAGCCCTGGGTCCTCTAGCACAGATACGCAGTATTTT.

The chain employs TRBV9 and TRBJ2-5; D possibly corresponds to TRBD2 (5 bases). V was trimmed by 0 bases and J by 4 bases, leaving 13 bases between them. Per germline, CDR1 SGDLS and CDR2 YYNGEE. The CDR3 runs 15 residues. CDR3 nucleotide sequence: TGTGCCAGCAGCGTAGGCCGCCTAGCAGTAGAGACCCAGTACTTC. Its protein is CASSVGRLAVETQYF.

The chain employs TRBV7-3 and TRBJ1-1; TRBD1 agrees at 9 bases. CDR3 length: 20 amino acids. CDR1 SGHTA and CDR2 FQGTGA come from the germline V gene. V was clipped by 1 base and J by 0 bases; unmatched bases: 15. The CDR3 nucleotides are TGTGCCAGCAGCTTAATCGACAGGGGGAATTTCTCCTCCATGAACACTGAAGCTTTCTTT. Protein product: CASSLIDRGNFSSMNTEAFF. The full variable domain, with the rest looked up from reference TRBV7-3 and TRBJ1-1, is GAGVSQTPSNKVTEKGKYVELRCDPISGHTALYWYRQSLGQGPEFLIYFQGTGAADDSGLPNDRFFAVRPEGSVSTLKIQRTERGDSAVYLCASSLIDRGNFSSMNTEAFFGQGTRLTVV.

The chain joins TRBV19 to TRBJ2-3, with D maybe TRBD2 (6 bases). The CDR3 is 14 residues long. Germline assignment: CDR1 LNHDA and CDR2 SQIVND (reference sequence). V was cut by 5 bases and J by 4 bases, with 13 bases left in between. In nucleotides, the CDR3 is TGTGCCAGTAGTTTGAAGGAGGGCGCAGATACGCAGTATTTT. Its translation is CASSLKEGADTQYF.

In its sample, this clone was seen a few times. The chain is built from TRBV19 and TRBJ1-5; a possible D gene is TRBD1 (6 bases). Trimming took 5 bases from V and 3 from J, leaving 14 bases between them. The CDR3 sequence is 15 residues long. CDR1 LNHDA and CDR2 SQIVND come from the germline V gene (reference sequence). CDR3 amino acids: CASSPTRGNNQPQHF. CDR3 nucleotide sequence: TGTGCCAGTAGTCCGACGAGGGGGAACAATCAGCCCCAGCATTTT.

V is TRBV28 and J is TRBJ1-1, with D possibly being TRBD1 (6 bases). In germline, CDR1 is MDHEN, CDR2 SYDVKM. Trimming removed 6 bases at V and 3 bases at J, with 17 bases between. The length of the CDR3 is 15 residues. CDR3 loop: CASRAGGLVDTEAFF. In DNA form, the CDR3 reads TGTGCCAGCAGAGCGGGGGGCCTGGTGGACACTGAAGCTTTCTTT.

V usage is TRBV5-6 and J usage is TRBJ2-1; D gene unclear. The germline V and J ends were trimmed by 2 bases and 9 bases, with 6 bases remaining between them. This CDR3 has 11 amino acids. Germline values: CDR1 SGHDT, CDR2 YYEEEE. The CDR3 DNA sequence: TGTGCCAGCAGCTTTTCAGTTGAGCAGTTCTTC. Its translation: CASSFSVEQFF.

The chain carries TRBV18 and TRBJ2-1; TRBD1 aligns across 11 bases. The CDR3 is made up of 15 amino acids. The ends lost 10 bases at V and 2 bases at J; junction bases unmatched: 7. Germline V CDR1 and CDR2: KGHSH, LQKENI. The CDR3 bases are TGTGCCACCATTCGGGACAGGGGGACCTACAATGAGCAGTTCTTC. Its translation is CATIRDRGTYNEQFF. The full variable domain, rest sourced from reference TRBV18 and TRBJ2-1, is NAGVMQNPRHLVRRRGQEARLRCSPMKGHSHVYWYRQLPEEGLKFMVYLQKENIIDESGMPKERFSAEFPKEGPSILRIQQVVRGDSAAYFCATIRDRGTYNEQFFGPGTRLTVL.

The chain carries TRBV28 and TRBJ1-1; no reliable D call. The V gene's germline CDR1 is MDHEN and CDR2 SYDVKM. This CDR3 has 11 residues. Trimming removed 2 bases at V and 8 bases at J, with 6 bases between. In DNA, the CDR3 is TGTGCCAGCAGTTTAGTGGGAGAAGCTTTCTTT. Amino acid sequence: CASSLVGEAFF.

This clone was detected a few times. The chain has TRBV28 and TRBJ1-3; D remains ambiguous. The V end was cut by 3 bases, the J end by 1 base, with 10 bases between. CDR1 MDHEN and CDR2 SYDVKM come from the germline V gene. The CDR3 is 15 residues long. CDR3 loop: CASSFAAGSGNTIYF. As DNA, the CDR3 is TGTGCCAGCAGTTTCGCGGCGGGATCTGGAAACACCATATATTTT.

The chain links TRBV20-1 to TRBJ2-7; D may be TRBD1 (6 bases). V gave up 3 bases and J gave up 3 bases, with 21 bases separating them. This CDR3 contains 16 residues. CDR1 is DFQATT and CDR2 is SNEGSKA in the germline V gene (reference sequence). In DNA form, the CDR3 reads TGCAGTGCTAGTTCCGACAGGAGGCGCGGTTTCTACGAGCAGTACTTC. Its translation is CSASSDRRRGFYEQYF.

The chain combines TRBV4-2 with TRBJ2-5; D is undetermined. The CDR3 is made up of 13 amino acids. V was pared by 0 bases and J by 5 bases, with 7 bases between. CDR1 is LGHNA and CDR2 is YNFKEQ in the germline V gene. CDR3 loop: CASSQDGRETQYF. Written as DNA, the CDR3 is TGTGCCAGCAGCCAAGATGGAAGGGAGACCCAGTACTTC.